The clone carrying this T cell receptor (beta chain) has a handful of counts. The record originates from a study of spatial heterogeneity in lung cancer. Time point specified: blood at routine non-recurrence follow-up after resection. Sequencing of whole RNA from tumor, nontumor lung or frozen PBMC involved no sorting. TCRdb re-derived calls from the 5' RACE reads in MiXCR, one entry per CDR3 protein. This table holds some 120,000 distinct CDR3 sequences, over 9% found once. CDR1 and CDR2 from the germline V gene are MDHEN and SYDVKM. The CDR3 loop spans 14 amino acids. V gave up 6 bases and J gave up 2 bases, with 13 bases separating them.

Source: PBMCs, taken at follow-up. This TCR came from a male donor with early-stage non-small cell lung cancer. This sequence joins TRBV28 and TRBJ2-5, with D unresolved. CDR3 residues: CASRRSGSQETQYF. In DNA form, the CDR3 reads TGTGCCAGCAGGAGAAGTGGGTCACAAGAGACCCAGTACTTC. Full variable domain (outside the CDR3, taken from reference TRBV28 and TRBJ2-5): DVKVTQSSRYLVKRTGEKVFLECVQDMDHENMFWYRQDPGLGLRLIYFSYDVKMKEKGDIPEGYSVSREKKERFSLILESASTNQTSMYLCASRRSGSQETQYFGPGTRLLVL.